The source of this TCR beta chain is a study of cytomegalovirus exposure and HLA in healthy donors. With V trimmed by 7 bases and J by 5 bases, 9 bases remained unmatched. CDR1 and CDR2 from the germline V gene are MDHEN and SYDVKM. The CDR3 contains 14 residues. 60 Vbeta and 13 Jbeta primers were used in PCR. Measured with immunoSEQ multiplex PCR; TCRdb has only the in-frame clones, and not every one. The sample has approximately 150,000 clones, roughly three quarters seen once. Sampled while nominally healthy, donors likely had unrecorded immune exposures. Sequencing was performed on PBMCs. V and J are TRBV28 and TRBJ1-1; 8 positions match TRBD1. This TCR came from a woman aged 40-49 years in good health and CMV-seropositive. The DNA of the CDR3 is TGTGCCAGCACCCTGGACAGGGTTTTGACTGAAGCTTTCTTT. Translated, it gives CASTLDRVLTEAFF.